Listed below are T cell receptor beta chains from one sample, sequenced in a study of T cells in narcolepsy. The data were produced by immunoSEQ multiplex PCR, yet TCRdb's version contains in-frame clones alone and is incomplete. The table records tens of thousands of clones, approximately 84% of them present only once. The sequenced material came from CD45RA- memory CD4+ T cells from PBMCs. These receptors all come from a human donor with narcolepsy. Each CDR3 is given with its conserved first and last residue. The order of the fields is clone size, V gene, J gene, CDR3 protein. Some rows mark clone size as missing; the rest say once, few, many or name a class of expanded clone.

-	TRBV2	TRBJ1-5	CASSEGQGGQPQHF
-	TRBV4-2	TRBJ2-4	CASSQGLRQDVAKNIQYF
-	TRBV4-3	TRBJ2-5	CASSQGTGGQETQYF
-	TRBV7-3	TRBJ2-2	CASSQSGRGGELFF
-	TRBV9	TRBJ2-5	CASSVPSGRLGEETQYF
-	TRBV7-2	TRBJ2-1	CASSSRTGTYNEQFF
-	TRBV4-1	TRBJ1-2	CASSHHRAAEGYTF
-	TRBV10-3	TRBJ2-1	CAIQDLGSKNEQFF
-	TRBV4-3	TRBJ2-7	CASSQRVSYEQYF
-	TRBV4-1	TRBJ2-7	CASSQFPIIREHEQYF
once	TRBV6-5	TRBJ1-2	CASRLGASNYGYTF
few	TRBV7-9	TRBJ2-7	CASSLGRDEQYF
-	TRBV5-1	TRBJ2-2	CASSPLAGSNTGELFF
-	TRBV7-2	TRBJ2-1	CASSPGRVPGNEQFF
once	TRBV5-6	TRBJ2-3	CASSPGLAGEPDTQYF
-	TRBV10-2	TRBJ2-7	CASRDSYQGSYEQYF
-	TRBV2	TRBJ2-5	CASRGLGETQYF
-	TRBV19	TRBJ1-2	CASSPRTGNLVNYGYTF
medium-sized	TRBV7-8	TRBJ2-1	CASSLAGGNAYNEQFF
-	TRBV19	TRBJ2-5	CASSIGQQETQYF
-	TRBV4-3	TRBJ1-2	CASSHPPSAGSRGYTF
-	TRBV5-4	TRBJ1-2	CASIEAGAVGYTF
-	TRBV11-3	TRBJ1-2	CASSFCRGPRGYGYTF
-	TRBV19	TRBJ1-5	CASSIGDQPQHF
-	TRBV13	TRBJ1-4	CASSLRSSEKLFF
-	TRBV28	TRBJ2-7	CATKSRAGPYEQYF
-	TRBV7-2	TRBJ2-3	CASSLRLAGGIDTQYF
-	TRBV19	TRBJ1-5	CASRQTLNQPQHF
-	TRBV7-2	TRBJ1-2	CASSSAGDGYTF
-	TRBV5-1	TRBJ2-1	CASSPQGPGQGYEQFF
-	TRBV7-3	TRBJ2-5	CASSLGFQETQYF
-	TRBV6-1	TRBJ1-3	CASSGIRGNTIYF
-	TRBV27	TRBJ2-3	CASSFVGRPTTADTQYF
-	TRBV7-2	TRBJ1-4	CASSPTLPREKLFF
-	TRBV29-1	TRBJ2-5	CSVEGDRGGETQYF
-	TRBV5-1	TRBJ2-3	CASSLRGLSTDTQYF
few	TRBV6-6	TRBJ2-7	CASSSRLAVAYEQYF
few	TRBV29-1	TRBJ1-3	CSVAADSGNTIYF
-	TRBV28	TRBJ2-3	CASSLIGTSTDTQYF
once	TRBV7-8	TRBJ2-5	CASSLSRREDMTGNF
once	TRBV7-9	TRBJ1-1	CASSALTGLMNTEAFF
-	TRBV6-1	TRBJ1-5	CASTDSGGRGSNQPQHF
-	TRBV6-6	TRBJ1-3	CASSPKDSSGNTIYF
-	TRBV29-1	TRBJ2-1	CSVAPRLYNEQFF
-	TRBV18	TRBJ2-2	CASSPLFAGELLF